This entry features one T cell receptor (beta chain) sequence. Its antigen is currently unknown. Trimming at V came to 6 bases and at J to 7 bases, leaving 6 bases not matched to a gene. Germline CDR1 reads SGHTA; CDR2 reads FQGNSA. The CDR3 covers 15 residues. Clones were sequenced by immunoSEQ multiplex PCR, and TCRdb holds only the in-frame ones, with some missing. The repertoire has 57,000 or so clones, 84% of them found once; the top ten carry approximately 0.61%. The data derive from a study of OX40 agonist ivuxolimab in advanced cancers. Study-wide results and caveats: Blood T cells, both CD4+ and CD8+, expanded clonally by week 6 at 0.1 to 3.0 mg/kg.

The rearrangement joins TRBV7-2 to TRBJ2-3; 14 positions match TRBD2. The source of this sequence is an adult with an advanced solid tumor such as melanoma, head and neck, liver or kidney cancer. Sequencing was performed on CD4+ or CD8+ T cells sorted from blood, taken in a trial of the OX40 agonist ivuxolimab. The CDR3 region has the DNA TGTGCCAGCAGTTCGACTAGCGGGGGGGCGAATACGCAGTATTTT. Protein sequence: CASSSTSGGANTQYF.